One TCR beta chain is described in this entry. Its antigen is unknown. TCRdb re-called the RT-PCR reads with MiXCR, one entry per CDR3 protein. The sample records 9,900 or so distinct CDR3 sequences, approximately 87% being singletons. This sample was taken from a study of yellow fever vaccine responses in identical twins. Study outcomes and limitations: Reported findings indicate that twins' vaccine T cell responses seemed partially convergent, partially personalized.

The CDR3 runs to 13 residues. The junction had 8 bases not matched to a gene; V was cut back by 6 bases and J by 9 bases. The germline gives CDR1 DFQATT, CDR2 SNEGSKA (reference sequence). The chain recombines TRBV20-1 with TRBJ1-6; TRBD1 aligns across 7 bases. The sample here was T cells from blood (PBMCs), unsorted or a sorted subset (not recorded which), taken before or after yellow fever vaccination (not recorded which). The origin of this receptor is a young woman who received the yellow fever vaccine. The CDR3, as DNA: TGCAGTGCACGAACAGGGGAGGTTTCACCCCTCCACTTT. This encodes CSARTGEVSPLHF.